These 27 T cell receptor beta chains were sequenced from one sample in a study of T cells in Graves' hyperthyroidism and ophthalmopathy. What was amplified from RNA transcripts were TCR beta CDR3 regions. With the HTBI primer set, the TCR CDR3 went through a first round of RT-PCR. TCRdb fed the multiplex PCR reads into MiXCR, producing one record per CDR3 protein. The sample gives 600,000 to 650,000 distinct CDR3 sequences, around 15% of which show up once; about 3.8% is in the top ten. Source material: blood. These receptors all stem from a woman aged 25 to 39 with Graves' hyperthyroidism.

This clonotype was counted between two and nine times. V usage is TRBV3-1 and J usage is TRBJ2-5; D is tentatively TRBD1 or TRBD2 (5 bases each). This CDR3 contains 18 residues. Germline CDR1 LGHDT, CDR2 YNNKEL (reference sequence). V gave up 0 bases and J gave up 4 bases, with 21 bases separating them. The CDR3 nucleotides are TGTGCCAGCAGCCAAGATCAGCAGGAAACGGGACGTTCAGAGACCCAGTACTTC. It encodes CASSQDQQETGRSETQYF.

Concerning this clonotype itself: The junction departs from the called germline gene at one end, perhaps through a read error. This sequence joins TRBV5-1 and TRBJ2-5; the match to TRBD2 covers 8 bases. The CDR3 is 15 amino acids. Germline CDR1 and CDR2: SGHRS and YFSETQ. This CDR3 is CASSLVGSGRETQYF. CDR3 in DNA: TGTGCCAGCAGCTTGGTTGGCAGCGGGAGAGAGACCCAGTACTTC. Based on the CDR3 plus reference TRBV5-1 and TRBJ2-5, the full variable domain is KAGVTQTPRYLIKTRGQQVTLSCSPISGHRSVSWYQQTPGQGLQFLFEYFSETQRNKGNFPGRFSGRQFSNSRSEMNVSTLELGDSALYLCASSLVGSGRETQYFGPGTRLLVL.

The sample holds many counts of this clonotype. The rearrangement uses TRBV7-2 and TRBJ2-5; 13 bases map to TRBD2. The CDR3 is made up of 17 amino acids. V was pared by 5 bases and J by 7 bases, with 13 bases of the junction left unmatched. Germline V CDR1 and CDR2: SGHTA, FQGNSA. The CDR3 protein is CASSPGPGLAGRGTQYF. The CDR3 DNA is TGTGCCAGCAGCCCGGGTCCGGGACTAGCGGGGCGAGGGACCCAGTACTTC.

There are many counts of this clonotype. This CDR3 is CASSLIAGDRSYEQYF. DNA for the CDR3: TGTGCCAGCAGTTTGATAGCGGGAGATAGATCCTACGAGCAGTACTTC. The chain joins TRBV12-3 or TRBV12-4 to TRBJ2-7; TRBD2 matches 9 bases. Trimming cost V 3 bases and J 1 base; bases outside gene matches: 7. This CDR3 is built from 16 residues.

This clonotype came up many times. The chain recombines TRBV28 with TRBJ2-1; TRBD1 agrees at 8 bases. Germline-derived CDR1 and CDR2 are MDHEN and SYDVKM. The V segment lost 10 bases and the J segment 3 bases; nucleotides outside the gene matches: 5. This CDR3 has 13 amino acids. The CDR3 is CATRTGNYNEQFF. The CDR3 nucleotides are TGTGCCACCCGGACAGGGAACTACAATGAGCAGTTCTTC. The entire variable domain, with the rest obtained from reference TRBV28 and TRBJ2-1, is as follows: DVKVTQSSRYLVKRTGEKVFLECVQDMDHENMFWYRQDPGLGLRLIYFSYDVKMKEKGDIPEGYSVSREKKERFSLILESASTNQTSMYLCATRTGNYNEQFFGPGTRLTVL.

This chain uses TRBV19 with TRBJ2-3; TRBD2 matches 15 bases. This CDR3 spans 15 amino acids. The germline V gene has CDR1 LNHDA and CDR2 SQIVND (reference sequence). The trim removed 9 bases at V and 2 bases at J, leaving 3 bases unmatched. In DNA, the CDR3 is TGTGCCAGCCGGACTAGCGGGAGGGCCACAGATACGCAGTATTTT. Protein product: CASRTSGRATDTQYF.

The table lists this clonotype with many counts. This chain links TRBV7-3 with TRBJ2-7, with a possible D match to TRBD2 (6 bases). The V and J ends lost 2 bases and 4 bases respectively, with 12 bases between them. The germline gives CDR1 SGHTA, CDR2 FQGTGA. The CDR3 contains 14 residues. The CDR3 here is CASSLGGTNYEQYF. CDR3 DNA sequence: TGTGCCAGCAGCTTAGGCGGGACCAATTACGAGCAGTACTTC. The full variable domain, rest sourced from reference TRBV7-3 and TRBJ2-7, is GAGVSQTPSNKVTEKGKYVELRCDPISGHTALYWYRQSLGQGPEFLIYFQGTGAADDSGLPNDRFFAVRPEGSVSTLKIQRTERGDSAVYLCASSLGGTNYEQYFGPGTRLTVT.

This clonotype has more than one count but fewer than ten. This CDR3 is CASSQGTRGGYTF. The CDR3 nucleotides are TGCGCCAGCAGCCAGGGAACGAGGGGTGGCTACACCTTC. The gene calls are TRBV5-1 and TRBJ1-2; D is possibly TRBD1 (5 bases). The germline V gene encodes CDR1 SGHRS and CDR2 YFSETQ. Trimming removed 4 bases at V and 7 bases at J, with 14 bases between. The CDR3 has 13 amino acids.

Many counts were recorded for this clonotype. CDR3 nucleotides: TGTGCCAGCATCGACAGTTCCTTACTTGAAGCTTTCTTT. Protein product: CASIDSSLLEAFF. This chain connects TRBV28 to TRBJ1-1, with D possibly matching TRBD1 (5 bases). The germline V gene encodes CDR1 MDHEN and CDR2 SYDVKM. The CDR3 contains 13 residues. With 7 bases removed from V and 7 bases from J, the gap between germline ends came to 16 bases.

The sample holds many counts of this clonotype. V is TRBV28 and J is TRBJ1-2, with D perhaps matching TRBD1 (5 bases). The germline V gene encodes CDR1 MDHEN and CDR2 SYDVKM. This CDR3 is built from 17 residues. V lost 3 bases and J lost 0, with 17 bases in between. The CDR3 reads CASSLSSPGDANYGYTF. As DNA, the CDR3 is TGTGCCAGCAGTTTGTCTTCTCCGGGGGATGCTAACTATGGCTACACCTTC.

This clonotype was seen repeatedly, ten times or more. The chain couples TRBV12-3 or TRBV12-4 to TRBJ2-7; the D gene is possibly TRBD2 (5 bases). V was clipped by 6 bases and J by 1 base, with 16 bases between them. This CDR3 is 15 amino acids long. CDR3 region: CASSTRVLGSYEQYF. The CDR3 region has the DNA TGTGCCAGCAGCACGCGGGTTCTAGGTTCCTACGAGCAGTACTTC.

This clonotype was seen more than once but under ten times. This chain connects TRBV7-9 to TRBJ2-7; possibly TRBD1 or TRBD2 for D (6 bases each). The CDR3 is made up of 17 amino acids. Trimming stripped 5 bases from V and 2 bases from J, with 22 bases between. Looked up from germline, CDR1 is SEHNR and CDR2 is FQNEAQ (reference sequence). The CDR3 DNA reads as TGTGCCAGCAGCCCTAGGTGGGGGGACAAAAAACCCTACGAGCAGTACTTC. Its protein is CASSPRWGDKKPYEQYF.

A remark on this clonotype: The junction and the germline gene differ at one end; a read error may be behind it. V gene TRBV3-1 combines with J gene TRBJ1-1, with 8 positions matching TRBD1. CDR3 length equals 17 residues. Germline lookup yields CDR1 LGHDT and CDR2 YNNKEL (reference sequence). The CDR3 region has the DNA TGTGCCAGCAGCCAAGGCGGTCAGGGGGCTGTGAACACTGAAGCCTTCTTT. It specifies CASSQGGQGAVNTEAFF.

In this sample, this clonotype turned up many times. V and J are TRBV20-1 and TRBJ1-5; a weak D match, TRBD1 (5 bases). Germline V gives CDR1 DFQATT, CDR2 SNEGSKA (reference sequence). V lost 3 bases and J 0 bases, leaving 12 bases between the germline ends. The CDR3 is 15 residues long. Here the CDR3 DNA reads TGCAGTGCTAGTGATACAGGTTATAGCAATCAGCCCCAGCATTTT. The encoded protein is CSASDTGYSNQPQHF.

This clonotype has a handful of counts. This chain uses TRBV3-1 with TRBJ1-5; TRBD1 matches at 7 bases. Trimming at V came to 6 bases and at J to 7 bases, leaving 6 bases not matched to a gene. The CDR3 has 13 residues. Germline V CDR1 and CDR2: LGHDT, YNNKEL (reference sequence). The CDR3 DNA sequence: TGTGCCAGCAGAGCTAACAGGGGACAGCCCCAGCATTTT. Encoded protein: CASRANRGQPQHF.

This clonotype showed up many times. The chain uses TRBV11-2 and TRBJ2-1; D might be TRBD1 (5 bases). Germline V gene lookup returns CDR1 SGHAT and CDR2 FQNNGV. V shed 3 bases and J shed 7 bases, with 10 bases lying between them. The CDR3 is made up of 13 amino acids. CDR3 DNA sequence: TGTGCCAGCAGCTTGGGCAGGGAAAATGAGCAGTTCTTC. It encodes CASSLGRENEQFF.

This chain connects TRBV19 to TRBJ2-1; 11 bases line up with TRBD2. J was trimmed by 7 bases and V by 5 bases; bases with no gene match: 4. The CDR3 is made up of 14 amino acids. Germline V lookup: CDR1 LNHDA, CDR2 SQIVND (reference sequence). The CDR3 sequence is CASSGLAGGNEQFF. In DNA, the CDR3 is TGTGCCAGTAGTGGCCTAGCGGGAGGAAATGAGCAGTTCTTC.

This clonotype was seen ten or more times. The genes are TRBV28 and TRBJ2-7; D is unclear. V lost 6 bases to trimming and J lost 5 bases, with 20 bases between them. The CDR3 extends over 15 amino acids. Germline V CDR1 and CDR2: MDHEN, SYDVKM. CDR3 in DNA: TGTGCCAGCAGCTCCCCGTCGCTAGTTTCGAACGAGCAGTACTTC. It yields the protein CASSSPSLVSNEQYF. The variable domain in full, completed from reference TRBV28 and TRBJ2-7, reads DVKVTQSSRYLVKRTGEKVFLECVQDMDHENMFWYRQDPGLGLRLIYFSYDVKMKEKGDIPEGYSVSREKKERFSLILESASTNQTSMYLCASSSPSLVSNEQYFGPGTRLTVT.

The genes are TRBV30 and TRBJ2-5, with D unclear. Germline CDR1 and CDR2: GTSNPN and SVGIG (reference sequence). The CDR3 consists of 15 residues. Deletions cut 0 bases from V and 1 base from J, with 12 bases between. The CDR3 DNA is TGTGCCTGGAGTGTAATGTCGTCAGGCCAAGAGACCCAGTACTTC. Translating gives CAWSVMSSGQETQYF.

CDR3 DNA sequence: TGTGCCATCAGGGACAAGGATATCGCACCCCTCCACTTT. Amino acid sequence: CAIRDKDIAPLHF. The chain couples TRBV10-3 to TRBJ1-6; perhaps TRBD1 as D (5 bases). CDR3 length: 13 amino acids. Trimming pared 6 bases from V and 11 bases from J, leaving 14 bases between. The germline V gene encodes CDR1 ENHRY and CDR2 SYGVKD.

This chain links TRBV20-1 with TRBJ2-3, with D possibly being TRBD2 (6 bases). CDR1 is DFQATT, CDR2 SNEGSKA, per germline (reference sequence). Trimming pared 1 base from V and 5 bases from J, leaving 10 bases between. This CDR3 is 13 amino acids long. Here the CDR3 DNA reads TGCAGTGCTAGAGGGACTAAATTAGATACGCAGTATTTT. Residues: CSARGTKLDTQYF.

The rearrangement uses TRBV3-1 and TRBJ1-1, with TRBD1 matching over 8 bases. The ends lost 5 bases at V and 0 bases at J; junction bases unmatched: 11. The CDR3 sequence is 17 residues long. Germline CDR1 is LGHDT and CDR2 is YNNKEL (reference sequence). The CDR3 loop reads CASSTRTGSRMNTEAFF. The CDR3 DNA reads TGTGCCAGCAGCACCCGGACAGGGTCGCGAATGAACACTGAAGCTTTCTTT.

This clonotype was seen more than once but under ten times. The V and J genes are TRBV29-1 and TRBJ2-3; D is unresolved. V shed 8 bases and J shed 0 bases, with 9 bases lying between them. Germline V gene sequence: CDR1 SQVTM, CDR2 ANQGSEA. This CDR3 spans 12 amino acids. CDR3 loop: CSKTSSTDTQYF. The DNA for the CDR3 is TGCAGCAAGACATCTAGCACAGATACGCAGTATTTT.

The chain's CDR3 is CASSSSEVRGLSHEQYF. The CDR3, as DNA: TGTGCCAGCAGTTCATCAGAAGTCAGGGGGCTATCCCACGAGCAGTACTTC. J is TRBJ2-7 and V is TRBV6-2 or TRBV6-3; TRBD1 matches at 8 bases. Germline V lookup: CDR1 MNHEY, CDR2 SVGEGT. V was clipped by 4 bases and J by 5 bases; unmatched bases: 16. The CDR3 has 17 amino acids.

The genes are TRBV30 and TRBJ2-3; 7 bases match TRBD2. The length of the CDR3 is 14 residues. V was pared by 3 bases and J by 4 bases, with 7 bases of the junction left unmatched. Germline V gene sequence: CDR1 GTSNPN, CDR2 SVGIG (reference sequence). The CDR3 loop is CAWSGLAAADTQYF. CDR3 sequence (DNA): TGTGCCTGGAGCGGGCTAGCGGCAGCAGATACGCAGTATTTT.

This clonotype has only a few counts. This chain uses TRBV6-2 or TRBV6-3 with TRBJ1-6; TRBD1 agrees at 8 bases. Germline CDR1 MNHEY, CDR2 SVGEGT. V gave up 10 bases and J gave up 9 bases; unmatched junction bases: 5. The CDR3 consists of 12 residues. The CDR3 DNA sequence: TGTGCCACCGGGACAGGACTTTCACCCCTCCACTTT. This codes for CATGTGLSPLHF.

This clonotype was detected ten times or more. The rearrangement links TRBV30 to TRBJ1-4, with D possibly being TRBD1 (5 bases). Germline V gives CDR1 GTSNPN, CDR2 SVGIG (reference sequence). This CDR3 comprises 14 residues. The V end was cut by 3 bases, the J end by 8 bases, with 16 bases between. This CDR3 is CAWRSAGGGEKLFF. CDR3 nucleotide sequence: TGTGCCTGGAGGAGTGCGGGGGGAGGGGAAAAACTGTTTTTT.